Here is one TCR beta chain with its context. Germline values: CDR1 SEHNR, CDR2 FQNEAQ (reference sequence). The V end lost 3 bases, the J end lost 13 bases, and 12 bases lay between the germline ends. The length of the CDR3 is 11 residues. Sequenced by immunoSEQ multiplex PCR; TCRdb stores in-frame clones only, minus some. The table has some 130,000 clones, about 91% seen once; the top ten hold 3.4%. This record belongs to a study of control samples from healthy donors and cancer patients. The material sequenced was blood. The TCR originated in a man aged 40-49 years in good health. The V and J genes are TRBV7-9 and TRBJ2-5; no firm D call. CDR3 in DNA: TGTGCCAGCAGCTTGGAGTGGGTCTCGTACTTC. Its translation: CASSLEWVSYF.